In its sample, the clone carrying this TCR beta chain was seen many times. No antigen is known for it. The CDR3 spans 14 residues. The V end lost 2 bases, the J end lost 3 bases, and 10 bases lay between the germline ends. Germline V CDR1 and CDR2: MNHEY, SMNVEV (reference sequence). These data originate in a study of CD8 T cells in ankylosing spondylitis. The study, taken as a whole, reports: Disease-linked clones displayed a CD8+ phenotype and appeared relatively rarely in peripheral blood. Both synovial fluid and blood in reactive arthritis had previously been reported to carry some motif variants. What seemed typical of ankylosing spondylitis blood was a TCR beta motif built from 8 or 9 highly homologous variants. Significant enrichment of disease-linked clones was reportedly seen in matched ankylosing spondylitis synovial fluid.

Each TCR beta library was made by quantitative 5'-RACE that incorporated molecular barcodes. TCRdb fed the 5' RACE reads into MiXCR, producing one record per CDR3 protein. The sample consists of a few hundred thousand distinct CDR3 sequences, approximately 20% of them appearing once. This clonotype was sampled from a male donor with ankylosing spondylitis. This chain connects TRBV27 to TRBJ1-2, with D possibly TRBD1 on 5 matching bases. Material: blood, either unsorted or a sorted T cell fraction (not recorded which). The CDR3 is CASSLGPGDYGYTF. CDR3 sequence (DNA): TGTGCCAGCAGTTTAGGGCCGGGGGACTATGGCTACACCTTC.